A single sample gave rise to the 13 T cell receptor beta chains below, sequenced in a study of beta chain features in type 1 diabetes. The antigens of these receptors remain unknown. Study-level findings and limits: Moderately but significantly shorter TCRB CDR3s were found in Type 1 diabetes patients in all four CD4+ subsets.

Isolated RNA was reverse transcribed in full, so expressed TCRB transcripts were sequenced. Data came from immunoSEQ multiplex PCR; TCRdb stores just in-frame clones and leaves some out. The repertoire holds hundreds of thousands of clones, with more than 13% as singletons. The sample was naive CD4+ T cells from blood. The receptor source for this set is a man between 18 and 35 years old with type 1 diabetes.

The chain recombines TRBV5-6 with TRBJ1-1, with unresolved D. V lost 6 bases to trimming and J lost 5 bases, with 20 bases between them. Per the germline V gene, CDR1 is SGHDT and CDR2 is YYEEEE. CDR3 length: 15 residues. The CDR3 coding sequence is TGTGCCAGCATTCTGGTTGACGAGCCGGGGACTGAAGCTTTCTTT. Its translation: CASILVDEPGTEAFF.

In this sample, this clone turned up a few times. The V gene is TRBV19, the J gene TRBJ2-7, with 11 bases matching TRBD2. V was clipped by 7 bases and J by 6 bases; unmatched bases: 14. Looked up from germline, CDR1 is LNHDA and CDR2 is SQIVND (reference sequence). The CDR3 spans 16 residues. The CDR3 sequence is CASTQTVGTSGSEQYF. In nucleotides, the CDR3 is TGTGCCAGTACCCAGACCGTCGGGACTAGCGGATCCGAGCAGTACTTC.

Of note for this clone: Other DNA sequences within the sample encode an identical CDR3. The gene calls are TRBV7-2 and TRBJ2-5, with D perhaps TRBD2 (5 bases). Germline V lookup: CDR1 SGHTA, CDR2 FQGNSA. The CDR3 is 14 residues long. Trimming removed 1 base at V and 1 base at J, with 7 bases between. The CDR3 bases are TGTGCCAGCAGCTTAGGAGGGTCCCAAGAGACCCAGTACTTC. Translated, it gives CASSLGGSQETQYF.

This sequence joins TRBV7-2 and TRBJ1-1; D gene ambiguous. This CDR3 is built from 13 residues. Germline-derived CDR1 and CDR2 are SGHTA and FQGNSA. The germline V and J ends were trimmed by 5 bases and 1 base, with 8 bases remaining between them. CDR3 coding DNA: TGTGCCAGCAGCGCCCACGAGAACACTGAAGCTTTCTTT. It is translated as CASSAHENTEAFF.

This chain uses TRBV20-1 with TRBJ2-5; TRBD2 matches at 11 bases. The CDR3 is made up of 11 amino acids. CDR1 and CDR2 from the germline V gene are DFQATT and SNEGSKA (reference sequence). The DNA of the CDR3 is TGCGTTGGACTAGCGGGAGAGACCCAGTACTTC. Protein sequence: CVGLAGETQYF.

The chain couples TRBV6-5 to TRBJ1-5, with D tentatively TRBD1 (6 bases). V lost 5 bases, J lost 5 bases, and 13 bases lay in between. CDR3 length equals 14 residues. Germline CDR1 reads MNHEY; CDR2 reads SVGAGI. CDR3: CASSRQALDQPQHF. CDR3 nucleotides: TGTGCCAGCAGTCGACAGGCTCTCGATCAGCCCCAGCATTTT.

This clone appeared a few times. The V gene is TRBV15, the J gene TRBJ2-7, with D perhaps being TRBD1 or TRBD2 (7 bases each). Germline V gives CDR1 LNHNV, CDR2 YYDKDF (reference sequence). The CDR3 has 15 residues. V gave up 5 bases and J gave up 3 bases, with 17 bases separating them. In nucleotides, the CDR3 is TGTGCCACCAGCCCGGGAGCGGGGACAGACTACGAGCAGTACTTC. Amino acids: CATSPGAGTDYEQYF.

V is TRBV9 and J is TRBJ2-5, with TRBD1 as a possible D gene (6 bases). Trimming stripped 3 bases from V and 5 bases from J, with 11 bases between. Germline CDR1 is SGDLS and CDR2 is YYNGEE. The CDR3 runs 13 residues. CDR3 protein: CASSGNRVETQYF. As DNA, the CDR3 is TGTGCCAGCAGCGGGAACAGGGTTGAGACCCAGTACTTC.

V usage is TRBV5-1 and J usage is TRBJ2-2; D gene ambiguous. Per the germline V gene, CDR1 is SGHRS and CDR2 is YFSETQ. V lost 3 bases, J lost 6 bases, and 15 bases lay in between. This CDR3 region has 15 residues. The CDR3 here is CASSYDLRYPGELFF. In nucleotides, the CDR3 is TGCGCCAGCAGCTACGACCTCAGGTACCCCGGGGAGCTGTTTTTT. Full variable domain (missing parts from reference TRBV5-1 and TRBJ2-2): KAGVTQTPRYLIKTRGQQVTLSCSPISGHRSVSWYQQTPGQGLQFLFEYFSETQRNKGNFPGRFSGRQFSNSRSEMNVSTLELGDSALYLCASSYDLRYPGELFFGEGSRLTVL.

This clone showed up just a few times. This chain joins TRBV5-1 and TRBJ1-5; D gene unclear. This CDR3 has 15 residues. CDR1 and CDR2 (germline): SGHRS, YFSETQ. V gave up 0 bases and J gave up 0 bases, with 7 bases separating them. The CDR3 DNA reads TGCGCCAGCAGCTTGGCCGCTGATAGCAATCAGCCCCAGCATTTT. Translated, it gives CASSLAADSNQPQHF.

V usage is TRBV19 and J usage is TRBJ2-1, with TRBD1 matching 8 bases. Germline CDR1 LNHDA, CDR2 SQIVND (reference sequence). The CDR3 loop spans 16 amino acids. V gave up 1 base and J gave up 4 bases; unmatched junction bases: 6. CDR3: CASSIGRQGYYNEQFF. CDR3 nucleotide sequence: TGTGCCAGTAGTATAGGACGACAGGGGTATTACAATGAGCAGTTCTTC.

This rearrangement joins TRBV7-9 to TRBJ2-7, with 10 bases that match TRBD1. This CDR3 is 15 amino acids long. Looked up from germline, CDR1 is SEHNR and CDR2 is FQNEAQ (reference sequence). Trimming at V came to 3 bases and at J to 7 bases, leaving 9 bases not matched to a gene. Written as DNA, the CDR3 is TGTGCCAGCAGCTTCCGGGACAGGGGTTTTGGGGAGCAGTACTTC. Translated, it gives CASSFRDRGFGEQYF.

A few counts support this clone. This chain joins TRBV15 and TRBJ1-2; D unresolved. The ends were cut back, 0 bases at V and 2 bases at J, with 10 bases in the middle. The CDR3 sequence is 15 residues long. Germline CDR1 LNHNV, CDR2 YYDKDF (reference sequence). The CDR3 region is CATSRDIAENYGYTF. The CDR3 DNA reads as TGTGCCACCAGCAGAGATATCGCCGAGAACTATGGCTACACCTTC.